This T cell receptor beta chain was sequenced in a study of cytomegalovirus exposure and HLA in healthy donors. Study details: Among fewer than 500 genotyped donors, around 82% fell in the Caucasian-associated ancestry cluster.

Findings and limits, study-wide: Fewer than 20,000 TCR beta sequences were associated with HLA alleles at 0.05 false discovery rate in a later analysis.

PCR primers comprised 60 Vbeta and 13 Jbeta primers. Assay used: immunoSEQ multiplex PCR; TCRdb lists only in-frame clones, some missing. The sample records over 90,000 clones, roughly four fifths being singletons. The CDR3 loop spans 15 amino acids. The J segment lost 1 base and the V segment lost 6 bases, leaving 6 bases of the junction unmatched. Germline V CDR1 and CDR2: MNHEY, SVGAGI. Notes on this clone: What it binds is unknown.

The sequencing input was PBMCs. The chain has TRBV6-5 and TRBJ2-7; 10 nucleotides line up with TRBD1. The source is a middle-aged man in good health and CMV-seronegative. CDR3 nucleotide sequence: TGTGCCAGCAGCCACGACAGGGGGCTATCCTACGAGCAGTACTTC. Amino acid sequence: CASSHDRGLSYEQYF.